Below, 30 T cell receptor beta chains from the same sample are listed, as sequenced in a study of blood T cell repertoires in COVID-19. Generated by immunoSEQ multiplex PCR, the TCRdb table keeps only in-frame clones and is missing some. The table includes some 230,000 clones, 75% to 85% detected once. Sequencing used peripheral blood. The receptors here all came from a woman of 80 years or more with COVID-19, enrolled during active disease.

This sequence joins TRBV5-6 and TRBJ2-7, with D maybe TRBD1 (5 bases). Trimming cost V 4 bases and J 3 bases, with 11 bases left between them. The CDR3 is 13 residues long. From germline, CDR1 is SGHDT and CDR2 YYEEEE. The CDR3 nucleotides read TGTGCCAGCAGCCTCGACAGACGCTACGAGCAGTACTTC. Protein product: CASSLDRRYEQYF.

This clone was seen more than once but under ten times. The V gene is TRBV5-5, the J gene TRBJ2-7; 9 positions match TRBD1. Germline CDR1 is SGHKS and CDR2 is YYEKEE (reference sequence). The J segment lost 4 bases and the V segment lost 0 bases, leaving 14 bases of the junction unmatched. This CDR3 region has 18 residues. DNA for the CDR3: TGTGCCAGCAGCTTGGGACCCCACGGGACAGGGAGCGTGTACGAGCAGTACTTC. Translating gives CASSLGPHGTGSVYEQYF.

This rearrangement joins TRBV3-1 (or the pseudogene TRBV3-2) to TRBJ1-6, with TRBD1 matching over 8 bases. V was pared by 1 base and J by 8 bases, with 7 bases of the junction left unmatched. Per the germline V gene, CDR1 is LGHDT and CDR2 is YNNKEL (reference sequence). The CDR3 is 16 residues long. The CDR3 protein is CASSQGYRDRHSPLHF. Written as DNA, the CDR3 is TGTGCCAGCAGCCAAGGTTATAGGGACAGGCATTCACCCCTCCACTTT.

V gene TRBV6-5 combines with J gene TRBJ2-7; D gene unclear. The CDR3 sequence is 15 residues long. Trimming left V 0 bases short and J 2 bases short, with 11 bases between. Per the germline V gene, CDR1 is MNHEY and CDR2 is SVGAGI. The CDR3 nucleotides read TGTGCCAGCAGTTACTCGATAGCAGCCCCCTACGAGCAGTACTTC. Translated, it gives CASSYSIAAPYEQYF.

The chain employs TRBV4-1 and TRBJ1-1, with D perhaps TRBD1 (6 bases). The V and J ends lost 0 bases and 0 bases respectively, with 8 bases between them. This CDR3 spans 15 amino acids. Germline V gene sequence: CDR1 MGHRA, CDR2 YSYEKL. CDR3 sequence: CASSQDRGVNTEAFF. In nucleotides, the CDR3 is TGCGCCAGCAGCCAAGACAGGGGAGTGAACACTGAAGCTTTCTTT.

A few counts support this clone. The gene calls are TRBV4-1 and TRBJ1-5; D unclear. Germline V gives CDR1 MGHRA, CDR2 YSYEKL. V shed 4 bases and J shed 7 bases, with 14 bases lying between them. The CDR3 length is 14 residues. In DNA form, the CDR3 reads TGCGCCAGCAGCCTTAGCGCGGTGGGGCAGCCCCAGCATTTT. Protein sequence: CASSLSAVGQPQHF.

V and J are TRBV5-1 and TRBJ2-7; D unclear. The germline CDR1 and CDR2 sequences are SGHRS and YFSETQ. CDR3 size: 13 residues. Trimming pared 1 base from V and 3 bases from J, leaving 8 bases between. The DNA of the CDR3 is TGCGCCAGCAGCTTGCCAGGAAACTACGAGCAGTACTTC. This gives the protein CASSLPGNYEQYF. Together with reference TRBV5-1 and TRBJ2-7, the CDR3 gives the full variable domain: KAGVTQTPRYLIKTRGQQVTLSCSPISGHRSVSWYQQTPGQGLQFLFEYFSETQRNKGNFPGRFSGRQFSNSRSEMNVSTLELGDSALYLCASSLPGNYEQYFGPGTRLTVT.

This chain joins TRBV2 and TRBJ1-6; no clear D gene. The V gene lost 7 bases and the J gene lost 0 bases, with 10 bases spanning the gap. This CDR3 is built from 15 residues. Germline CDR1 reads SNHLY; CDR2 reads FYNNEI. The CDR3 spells CASKAVSSYNSPLHF. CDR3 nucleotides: TGTGCCAGCAAGGCGGTCAGCTCCTATAATTCACCCCTCCACTTT.

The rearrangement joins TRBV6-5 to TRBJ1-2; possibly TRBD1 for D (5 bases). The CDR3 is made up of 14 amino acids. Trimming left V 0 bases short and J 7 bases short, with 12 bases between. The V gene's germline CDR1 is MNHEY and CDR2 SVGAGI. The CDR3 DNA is TGTGCCAGCAGTTACTCCGGCAGGGCCCGTGGCTACACCTTC. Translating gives CASSYSGRARGYTF.

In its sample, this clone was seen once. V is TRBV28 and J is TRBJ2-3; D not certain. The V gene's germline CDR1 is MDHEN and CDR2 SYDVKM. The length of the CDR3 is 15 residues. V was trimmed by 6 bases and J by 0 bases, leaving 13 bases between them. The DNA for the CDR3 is TGTGCCAGCAGATCCGGCGGATCTAGCACAGATACGCAGTATTTT. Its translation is CASRSGGSSTDTQYF.

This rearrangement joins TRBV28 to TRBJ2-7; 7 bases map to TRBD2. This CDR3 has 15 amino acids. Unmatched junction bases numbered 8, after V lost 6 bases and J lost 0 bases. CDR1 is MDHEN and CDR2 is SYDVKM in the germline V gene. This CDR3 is CASSPSGISSYEQYF. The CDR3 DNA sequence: TGTGCCAGCAGCCCCAGCGGGATTAGCTCCTACGAGCAGTACTTC.

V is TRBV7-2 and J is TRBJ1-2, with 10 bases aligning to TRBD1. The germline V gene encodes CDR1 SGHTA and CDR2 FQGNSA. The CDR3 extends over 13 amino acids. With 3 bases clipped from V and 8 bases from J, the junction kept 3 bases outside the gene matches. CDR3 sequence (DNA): TGTGCCAGCAGCTTCCAGGGACAGGGGGGCTACACCTTC. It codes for CASSFQGQGGYTF. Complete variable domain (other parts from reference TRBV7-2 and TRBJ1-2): GAGVSQSPSNKVTEKGKDVELRCDPISGHTALYWYRQSLGQGLEFLIYFQGNSAPDKSGLPSDRFSAERTGGSVSTLTIQRTQQEDSAVYLCASSFQGQGGYTFGSGTRLTVV.

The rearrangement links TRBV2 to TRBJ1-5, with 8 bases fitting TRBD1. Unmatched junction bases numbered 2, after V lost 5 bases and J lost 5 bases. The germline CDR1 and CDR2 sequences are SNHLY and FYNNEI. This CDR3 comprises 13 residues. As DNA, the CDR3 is TGTGCCAGCAGTTCACAGGGGGATCAGCCCCAGCATTTT. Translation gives CASSSQGDQPQHF.

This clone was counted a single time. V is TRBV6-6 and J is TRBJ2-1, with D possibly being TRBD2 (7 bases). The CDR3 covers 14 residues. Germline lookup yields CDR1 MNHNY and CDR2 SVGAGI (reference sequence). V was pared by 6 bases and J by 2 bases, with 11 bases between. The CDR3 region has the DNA TGTGCCAGCAGGAGGGGGGGAACCTACAATGAGCAGTTCTTC. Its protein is CASRRGGTYNEQFF.

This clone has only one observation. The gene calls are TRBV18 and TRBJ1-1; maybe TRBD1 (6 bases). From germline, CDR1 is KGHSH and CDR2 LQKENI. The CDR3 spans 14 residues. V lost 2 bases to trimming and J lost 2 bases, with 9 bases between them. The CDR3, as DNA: TGTGCCAGCTCACCAGGGACAATTAACACTGAAGCTTTCTTT. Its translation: CASSPGTINTEAFF.

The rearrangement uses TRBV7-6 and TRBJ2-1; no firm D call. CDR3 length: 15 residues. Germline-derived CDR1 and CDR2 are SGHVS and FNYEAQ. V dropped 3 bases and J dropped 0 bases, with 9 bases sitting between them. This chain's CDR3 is CASSFSRSSYNEQFF. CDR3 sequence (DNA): TGTGCCAGCAGCTTTAGCCGGAGCTCCTACAATGAGCAGTTCTTC.

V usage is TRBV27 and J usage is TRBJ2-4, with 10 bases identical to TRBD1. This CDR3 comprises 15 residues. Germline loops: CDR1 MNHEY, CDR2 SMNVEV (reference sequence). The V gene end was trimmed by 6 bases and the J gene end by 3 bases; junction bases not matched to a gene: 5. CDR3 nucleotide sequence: TGTGCCAGCAGACGACAGGGGGCTGTCAAAAACATTCAGTACTTC. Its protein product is CASRRQGAVKNIQYF.

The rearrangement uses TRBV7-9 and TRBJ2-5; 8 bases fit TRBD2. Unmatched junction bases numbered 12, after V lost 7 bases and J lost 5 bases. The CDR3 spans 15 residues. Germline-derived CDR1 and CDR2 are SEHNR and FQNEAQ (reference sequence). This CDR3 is CASTPGTSGFETQYF. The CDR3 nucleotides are TGTGCCAGCACCCCCGGGACTAGTGGGTTTGAGACCCAGTACTTC.

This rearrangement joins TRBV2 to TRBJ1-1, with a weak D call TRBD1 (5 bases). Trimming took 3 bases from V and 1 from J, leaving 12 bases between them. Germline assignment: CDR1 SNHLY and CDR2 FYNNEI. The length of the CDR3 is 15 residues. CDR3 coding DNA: TGTGCCAGCAGTGACTGGTGGGGGGAGAACACTGAAGCTTTCTTT. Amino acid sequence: CASSDWWGENTEAFF. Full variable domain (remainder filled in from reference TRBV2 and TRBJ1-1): EPEVTQTPSHQVTQMGQEVILRCVPISNHLYFYWYRQILGQKVEFLVSFYNNEISEKSEIFDDQFSVERPDGSNFTLKIRSTKLEDSAMYFCASSDWWGENTEAFFGQGTRLTVV.

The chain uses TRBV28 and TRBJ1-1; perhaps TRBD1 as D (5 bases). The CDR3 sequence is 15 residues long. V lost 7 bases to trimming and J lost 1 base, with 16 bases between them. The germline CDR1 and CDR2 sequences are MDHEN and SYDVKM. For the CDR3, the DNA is TGTGCCAGCACCCTCTGGGGCAGGCAGAACACTGAAGCTTTCTTT. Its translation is CASTLWGRQNTEAFF.

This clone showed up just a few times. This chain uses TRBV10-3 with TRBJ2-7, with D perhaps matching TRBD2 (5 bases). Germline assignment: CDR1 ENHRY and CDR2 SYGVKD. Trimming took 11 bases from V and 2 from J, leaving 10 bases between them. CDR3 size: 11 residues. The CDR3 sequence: CAARAAYEQYF. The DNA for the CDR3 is TGTGCCGCCCGAGCGGCCTACGAGCAGTACTTC.

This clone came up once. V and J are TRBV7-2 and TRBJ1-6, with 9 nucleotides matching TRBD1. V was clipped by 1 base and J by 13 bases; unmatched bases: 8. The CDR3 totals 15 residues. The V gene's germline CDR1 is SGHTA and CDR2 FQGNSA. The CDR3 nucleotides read TGTGCCAGCAGCTTAGGACAGGGGGAAAAAGGGCCCCTCCACTTT. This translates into CASSLGQGEKGPLHF.

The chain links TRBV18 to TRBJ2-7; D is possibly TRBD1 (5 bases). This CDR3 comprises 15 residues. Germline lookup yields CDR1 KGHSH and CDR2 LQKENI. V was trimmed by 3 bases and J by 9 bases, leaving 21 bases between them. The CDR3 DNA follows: TGTGCCAGCTCACCTAGTCAGGGATATTCATCGGTGCAGTACTTC. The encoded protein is CASSPSQGYSSVQYF.

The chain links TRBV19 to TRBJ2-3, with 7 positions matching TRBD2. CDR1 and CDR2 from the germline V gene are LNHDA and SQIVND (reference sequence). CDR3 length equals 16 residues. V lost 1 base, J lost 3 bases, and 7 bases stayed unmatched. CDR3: CASSIGGGSGTDTQYF. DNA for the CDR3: TGTGCCAGTAGTATAGGTGGCGGGAGTGGAACAGATACGCAGTATTTT.

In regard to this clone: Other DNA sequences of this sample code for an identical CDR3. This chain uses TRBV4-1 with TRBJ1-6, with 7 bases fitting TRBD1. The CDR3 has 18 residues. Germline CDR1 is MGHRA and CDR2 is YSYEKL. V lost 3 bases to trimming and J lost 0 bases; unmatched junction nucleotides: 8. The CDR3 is CASSQGQGGSSYNSPLHF. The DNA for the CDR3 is TGCGCCAGCAGCCAGGGCCAGGGGGGAAGCTCCTATAATTCACCCCTCCACTTT.

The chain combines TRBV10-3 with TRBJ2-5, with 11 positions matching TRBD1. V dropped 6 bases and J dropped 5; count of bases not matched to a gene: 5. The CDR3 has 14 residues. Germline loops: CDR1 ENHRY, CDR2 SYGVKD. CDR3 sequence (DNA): TGTGCCATCAGAGCGGACAGGGGGCATGAGACCCAGTACTTC. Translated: CAIRADRGHETQYF.

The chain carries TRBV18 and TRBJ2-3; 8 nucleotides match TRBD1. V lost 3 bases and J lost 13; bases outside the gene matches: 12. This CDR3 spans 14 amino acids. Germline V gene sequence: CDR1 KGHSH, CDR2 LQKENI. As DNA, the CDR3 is TGTGCCAGCTCACCTCCAGCAGGGGGCGGGATCAAGTATTTT. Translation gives CASSPPAGGGIKYF.

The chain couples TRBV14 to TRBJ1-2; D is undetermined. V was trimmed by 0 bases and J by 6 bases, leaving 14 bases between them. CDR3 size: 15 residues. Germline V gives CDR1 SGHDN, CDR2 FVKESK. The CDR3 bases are TGTGCCAGCAGCCAAGACCCGATGGGGAGGAATGGCTACACCTTC. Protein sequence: CASSQDPMGRNGYTF. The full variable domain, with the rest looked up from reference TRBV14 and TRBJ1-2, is EAGVTQFPSHSVIEKGQTVTLRCDPISGHDNLYWYRRVMGKEIKFLLHFVKESKQDESGMPNNRFLAERTGGTYSTLKVQPAELEDSGVYFCASSQDPMGRNGYTFGSGTRLTVV.

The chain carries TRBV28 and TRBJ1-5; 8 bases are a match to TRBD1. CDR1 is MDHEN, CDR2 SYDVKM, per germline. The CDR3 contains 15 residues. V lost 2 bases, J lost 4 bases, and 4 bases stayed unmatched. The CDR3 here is CASSLGDRLNQPQHF. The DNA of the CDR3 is TGTGCCAGCAGTTTAGGGGACAGGCTAAATCAGCCCCAGCATTTT.

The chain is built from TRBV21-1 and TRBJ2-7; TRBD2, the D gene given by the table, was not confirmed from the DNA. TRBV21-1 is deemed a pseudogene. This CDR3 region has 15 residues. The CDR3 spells CASSTTSGRASEQYF. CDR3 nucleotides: TGTGCCAGCAGCACAACTAGCGGGAGGGCATCCGAGCAGTACTTC.